Detailed here is one T cell receptor beta chain. The V end was cut by 10 bases, the J end by 2 bases, with 15 bases between. Per germline, CDR1 MNHEY and CDR2 SMNVEV (reference sequence). The CDR3 contains 13 residues. This specimen comes from a study of T cells after yellow fever vaccination. Study as a whole: It was SMART-Seq v4 Ultra Low Input that prepared the fractions with low cell numbers.

5'RACE template switching added a universal primer site and UMIs to TCR cDNA. Each CDR3 protein gets one entry after TCRdb re-called the 5' RACE reads with MiXCR. The repertoire holds a few hundred thousand distinct CDR3 sequences, with around 6.8% as singletons. This receptor was identified in a man younger than 35 who received the YFV17D yellow fever vaccine. Specimen: PBMCs, collected about 41 days after the first yellow fever vaccination. The chain uses TRBV27 and TRBJ2-7; D unclear. The DNA of the CDR3 is TGTGCCACCTTTGGATCCCAAGCCTACGAGCAGTACGTC. Translating it yields CATFGSQAYEQYV.